This T cell receptor (beta chain) was identified during a study of blood T cell repertoires in COVID-19 (dated by TCRdb to 2020 to 2021). Broadly, across the study: Samples from collaborators originated in the United States, Italy and Spain and spanned both the acute and convalescent phases of COVID-19. The material from the prospective study consisted of cDNA or gDNA derived from T cells, B-cell-depleted T cells, or PBMCs. The dataset comprised deeply sampled blood TCRbeta repertoires from subjects exposed to, actively infected with, or recovered from COVID-19. The repertoires were released in a freely available public database intended as a resource for research on the immune response to SARS-CoV-2. The samples were drawn from the first 160 participants of the ongoing ImmuneRACE study and from 950 to 1,500 subjects provided by 6 global collaborators. Nearly every sample came with metadata listing a de-identified subject ID, COVID-19 status, age in years and sex. Where available, HLA class I and class II types were taken from metadata supplied by the sample provider and were not determined by assay-based typing. Paper-wide results and their limitations: Clinical and demographic metadata were provided uncurated, with the amount varying by source and participant.

Collaborating institutions collected whole blood in K2EDTA tubes following their own protocols. For TCRbeta analysis, collaborators shipped samples in one of three forms: frozen whole blood, isolated PBMCs, or DNA extracted from either of those sample types. TCRbeta CDR3 regions were amplified from genomic DNA using the immunoSEQ Assay, a bias-controlled multiplex PCR. The authors processed their data as follows. Nucleated cell counts per sample were estimated from amplification of reference gene primers within the assay. Sequence reads were collapsed and filtered to measure the absolute abundance of every unique TCRbeta CDR3 rearrangement. For each sample, productive Simpson clonality was calculated by taking the square root of Simpson's diversity index across productive rearrangements. TCRdb limited this immuneACCESS table to in-frame rearrangements with V and J called. A share of clones is missing; checked studies link under half to unresolved V genes, and the rest is unexplained. Clone size and the V and J calls come from that table; the DNA yielded D and trimming. The sample table holds fewer than 200,000 clones, of which under 85% were seen once. The ten top clones hold around 9.5% of the sample.

Regarding this clone: No cognate antigen has been identified for it. Qualities for individual bases were not recorded, and no much larger clone is one base off.

V and J are truncated by 7 bases and 3 bases respectively, leaving an intervening sequence of 15 bases. Including cysteine and phenylalanine, the CDR3 has 15 amino acids. Just CDR3 DNA is preserved here, 45 bases in frame from base 1. Sequences MNHEY (CDR1) and SVGAGI (CDR2) are obtained from the germline V gene. Input material: peripheral blood. The chain couples TRBV6-5 to TRBJ2-2, with a tentative D gene TRBD1 over 6 matching bases. The clonotype originates from a woman over 75 with acute or convalescent COVID-19. The DNA reads TGTGCCAGCACCGAGACAGGAGACTACACCGGGGAGCTGTTTTTT. This encodes CASTETGDYTGELFF.